This T cell receptor beta chain was observed in a study of cytomegalovirus exposure and HLA in healthy donors. Whole-study results and caveats: An analysis that was carried out later associated 16,951 TCR beta sequences with HLA alleles at 0.05 false discovery rate. Earlier analysis yielded a pattern in which most TCR beta V segments were productive about 87% or about 30% of the time.

In the PCR, 60 Vbeta and 13 Jbeta primers were used. Sequenced by immunoSEQ multiplex PCR; TCRdb stores in-frame clones only, minus some. The sample comprises 70,000 to 100,000 clones, 75% to 85% of which are singletons, and 2% to 2.5% rests with the top ten. As concerns this clone: What it recognizes is unknown.

The germline CDR1 and CDR2 sequences are SSHAT and FNYEAQ (reference sequence). CDR3 length: 17 residues. V was trimmed by 0 bases and J by 1 base, leaving 13 bases between them. This clonotype was sampled from a young man in good health and CMV-seronegative. Sequencing was carried out using PBMCs. The chain uses TRBV7-7 and TRBJ2-1; possibly TRBD1 for D (5 bases). In DNA form, the CDR3 reads TGTGCCAGCAGCTTAGCCCTCGGACAAGCTTCCTACAATGAGCAGTTCTTC. Translation: CASSLALGQASYNEQFF.